Below are 25 T cell receptor beta chains sequenced from a single sample in a study of blood T cell repertoires in COVID-19. Method: immunoSEQ multiplex PCR; TCRdb's copy keeps in-frame clones and lacks some. The top ten clones hold roughly a tenth of a sample with around 390,000 clones, more than 75% of them seen once. The material sequenced was PBMCs or T cells enriched from blood (not recorded which). Every receptor here comes from a woman between 45 and 65 years old who had recovered from COVID-19.

This clone has just one count. This chain joins TRBV7-2 and TRBJ2-5; D remains unclear. Deletions cut 2 bases from V and 4 bases from J, with 17 bases between. The germline V gene encodes CDR1 SGHTA and CDR2 FQGNSA. There are 16 residues in the CDR3. Here the CDR3 reads CASSLLYSMTGETQYF. The CDR3 DNA reads as TGTGCCAGCAGCTTACTGTACTCTATGACGGGAGAGACCCAGTACTTC.

V and J are TRBV29-1 and TRBJ1-5; 7 nucleotides align to TRBD1. Trimming removed 6 bases from V and 1 base from J; junction bases left unmatched: 12. This CDR3 is built from 16 residues. Germline V gene lookup returns CDR1 SQVTM and CDR2 ANQGSEA. The CDR3 DNA follows: TGCAGCGTGAGGACAGGTGTAAAGGGGAGCAATCAGCCCCAGCATTTT. The encoded protein is CSVRTGVKGSNQPQHF.

The sample holds a few counts of this clone. The chain joins TRBV24-1 to TRBJ2-5; D remains unclear. The CDR3 sequence is 12 residues long. The germline gives CDR1 KGHDR, CDR2 SFDVKD. V was trimmed by 7 bases and J by 4 bases, leaving 9 bases between them. CDR3 protein: CATSSTGETQYF. In nucleotides, the CDR3 is TGTGCCACCAGCTCCACGGGAGAGACCCAGTACTTC.

V usage is TRBV7-8 and J usage is TRBJ2-7; 12 nucleotides line up with TRBD2. Losses at the gene ends were 4 bases for V and 5 bases for J; bases not matched to a gene: 15. Germline-derived CDR1 and CDR2 are SGHVS and FQNEAQ. This CDR3 comprises 18 residues. For the CDR3, the DNA is TGTGCCAGCAGCTACAGGGACCTAGGGACTAGCGGGCGTCACGAGCAGTACTTC. Translated, it gives CASSYRDLGTSGRHEQYF.

The J gene is TRBJ1-6, the V gene TRBV6-2 or TRBV6-3; D perhaps matches TRBD1 (6 bases). The CDR3 consists of 16 residues. Per the germline V gene, CDR1 is MNHEY and CDR2 is SVGEGT. V was cut by 5 bases and J by 6 bases, with 17 bases left in between. The DNA of the CDR3 is TGTGCCAGCAGTCCACCCCGGGGACACCTTAATTCACCCCTCCACTTT. Amino acid sequence: CASSPPRGHLNSPLHF.

The chain is built from TRBV5-8 and TRBJ1-5; D is possibly TRBD1 (5 bases). CDR3 size: 18 residues. Per germline, CDR1 SGHTS and CDR2 YDEGEE. The V gene lost 3 bases and the J gene lost 2 bases, with 21 bases spanning the gap. The CDR3 is CASSYVTGLRSGNQPQHF. The DNA of the CDR3 is TGTGCCAGCAGCTACGTCACAGGTTTAAGGTCCGGCAATCAGCCCCAGCATTTT.

This clone was detected a few times. This rearrangement joins TRBV19 to TRBJ1-1; 9 bases are shared with TRBD1. CDR1 and CDR2 from the germline V gene are LNHDA and SQIVND (reference sequence). Germline trimming cut 5 bases from V and 3 bases from J; bases unmatched to any gene: 13. The CDR3 is 17 amino acids. CDR3: CASSGGWHRGPYTEAFF. Here the CDR3 DNA reads TGTGCCAGTAGTGGGGGGTGGCACAGGGGGCCATACACTGAAGCTTTCTTT.

The chain uses TRBV10-3 and TRBJ2-7, with D perhaps TRBD1 (6 bases). The ends were cut back, 10 bases at V and 3 bases at J, with 13 bases in the middle. The CDR3 contains 12 residues. The germline V gene has CDR1 ENHRY and CDR2 SYGVKD. The CDR3 reads CATTGTNYEQYF. The CDR3 DNA is TGTGCCACCACCGGGACAAACTACGAGCAGTACTTC.

This sequence joins TRBV18 and TRBJ1-4; D is perhaps TRBD1 (5 bases). The CDR3 runs 16 residues. Per the germline V gene, CDR1 is KGHSH and CDR2 is LQKENI. V shed 3 bases and J shed 6 bases, with 17 bases lying between them. The CDR3 sequence: CASSPRSLKGDEKLFF. Here the CDR3 DNA reads TGTGCCAGCTCACCCCGATCTCTGAAAGGGGATGAAAAACTGTTTTTT.

V gene TRBV24-1 combines with J gene TRBJ2-1, with 12 positions matching TRBD2. The CDR3 has 15 amino acids. The germline V gene encodes CDR1 KGHDR and CDR2 SFDVKD. J was trimmed by 8 bases and V by 7 bases; bases with no gene match: 8. In DNA, the CDR3 is TGTGCCACCAGAGGAACTAGCGGGGGGCTGCATGAGCAGTTCTTC. It translates to CATRGTSGGLHEQFF.

This clone came up a few times. The chain is built from TRBV25-1 and TRBJ2-7, with a tentative D call TRBD2 (7 bases). This CDR3 is built from 14 residues. Germline loops: CDR1 MGHDK, CDR2 SYGVNS. V lost 3 bases to trimming and J lost 2 bases, with 11 bases between them. The CDR3 DNA follows: TGTGCCAGCAGTGAGGGGGGGGCTGCCTACGAGCAGTACTTC. Residues: CASSEGGAAYEQYF.

This chain connects TRBV7-9 to TRBJ1-5; 7 bases map to TRBD1. Trimming removed 4 bases from V and 7 bases from J; junction bases left unmatched: 4. Germline lookup yields CDR1 SEHNR and CDR2 FQNEAQ (reference sequence). The CDR3 loop spans 13 amino acids. In DNA, the CDR3 is TGTGCCAGCAGCTCCGGGACAGCCCAGCCCCAGCATTTT. Amino acids: CASSSGTAQPQHF.

The rearrangement joins TRBV5-1 to TRBJ2-7; TRBD2 matches 7 bases. Trimming at V came to 4 bases and at J to 2 bases, leaving 3 bases not matched to a gene. CDR3 length equals 13 residues. Germline CDR1 reads SGHRS; CDR2 reads YFSETQ. CDR3 coding DNA: TGCGCCAGCAGCCCTAGCGGAACCTACGAGCAGTACTTC. As protein: CASSPSGTYEQYF.

The genes are TRBV9 and TRBJ2-2, with D maybe TRBD2 (6 bases). V lost 0 bases to trimming and J lost 8 bases, with 14 bases between them. The germline V gene encodes CDR1 SGDLS and CDR2 YYNGEE. This CDR3 is built from 15 residues. CDR3 in amino acids: CASSVAPAGSGELFF. Here the CDR3 DNA reads TGTGCCAGCAGCGTAGCTCCTGCGGGGTCTGGGGAGCTGTTTTTT.

This clone was seen a single time. The rearrangement joins TRBV5-1 to TRBJ2-3; D gene uncertain. Germline-derived CDR1 and CDR2 are SGHRS and YFSETQ. The V end was cut by 1 base, the J end by 0 bases, with 6 bases between. The CDR3 runs 14 residues. For the CDR3, the DNA is TGCGCCAGCAGCTTGATCGGGAGCACAGATACGCAGTATTTT. This translates into CASSLIGSTDTQYF.

The chain employs TRBV18 and TRBJ2-7; D is possibly TRBD2 (6 bases). CDR3 size: 14 residues. CDR1 and CDR2 from the germline V gene are KGHSH and LQKENI. V was trimmed by 3 bases and J by 0 bases, leaving 9 bases between them. As DNA, the CDR3 is TGTGCCAGCTCACCCCTCGGGAGCTCCTACGAGCAGTACTTC. As protein: CASSPLGSSYEQYF.

This clone was seen only once. This chain uses TRBV18 with TRBJ2-7, with 7 bases identical to TRBD1. V shed 0 bases, J shed 3 bases, and the junction held 5 bases outside the gene matches. The CDR3 is made up of 15 amino acids. Per germline, CDR1 KGHSH and CDR2 LQKENI. The CDR3 is CASSPPNRGSYEQYF. CDR3 sequence (DNA): TGTGCCAGCTCACCACCGAACAGGGGAAGCTACGAGCAGTACTTC.

This chain links TRBV28 with TRBJ1-2; TRBD1 matches 8 bases. The length of the CDR3 is 14 residues. CDR1 is MDHEN and CDR2 is SYDVKM in the germline V gene. The V segment lost 5 bases and the J segment 2 bases; nucleotides outside the gene matches: 4. CDR3 nucleotide sequence: TGTGCCAGCAGTCAGGGGGCCTGGAACTATGGCTACACCTTC. It yields the protein CASSQGAWNYGYTF.

V and J are TRBV11-2 and TRBJ2-1; 10 nucleotides agree with TRBD2. Germline trimming cut 3 bases from V and 1 base from J; bases unmatched to any gene: 6. The germline V gene encodes CDR1 SGHAT and CDR2 FQNNGV. There are 17 residues in the CDR3. DNA for the CDR3: TGTGCCAGCAGCTTCACCTGGACTAGCGGTTCCTACAATGAGCAGTTCTTC. Residues: CASSFTWTSGSYNEQFF.

The chain joins TRBV30 to TRBJ2-7, with D possibly TRBD2 on 6 matching bases. The CDR3 is made up of 15 amino acids. Trimming cost V 1 base and J 3 bases, with 16 bases left between them. CDR1 GTSNPN and CDR2 SVGIG come from the germline V gene (reference sequence). CDR3 region: CAWSGTTRHLYEQYF. The CDR3 bases are TGTGCCTGGAGTGGGACTACCAGGCACCTCTACGAGCAGTACTTC.

This sequence joins TRBV15 and TRBJ1-5; no clear D gene. The CDR3 has 14 amino acids. V was cut by 5 bases and J by 0 bases, with 8 bases left in between. Germline V CDR1 and CDR2: LNHNV, YYDKDF (reference sequence). CDR3 loop: CATSEQTSNQPQHF. The DNA for the CDR3 is TGTGCCACCAGCGAACAGACTAGCAATCAGCCCCAGCATTTT. Full variable domain (rest looked up from reference TRBV15 and TRBJ1-5): DAMVIQNPRYQVTQFGKPVTLSCSQTLNHNVMYWYQQKSSQAPKLLFHYYDKDFNNEADTPDNFQSRRPNTSFCFLDIRSPGLGDTAMYLCATSEQTSNQPQHFGDGTRLSIL.

V gene TRBV2 combines with J gene TRBJ1-2; D gene unclear. CDR1 SNHLY and CDR2 FYNNEI come from the germline V gene. Trimming pared 8 bases from V and 0 bases from J, leaving 10 bases between. The length of the CDR3 is 13 residues. CDR3 protein: CASVTESNYGYTF. The CDR3, as DNA: TGTGCCAGCGTAACAGAATCTAACTATGGCTACACCTTC.

This chain uses TRBV28 with TRBJ1-5; D gene unclear. In germline, CDR1 is MDHEN, CDR2 SYDVKM. Trimming cost V 6 bases and J 6 bases, with 15 bases left between them. CDR3 length: 14 residues. CDR3 sequence reads: CASRAGGAIQPQHF. CDR3 DNA: TGTGCCAGCAGAGCGGGTGGCGCAATTCAGCCCCAGCATTTT. The full variable domain, its missing parts supplied by reference TRBV28 and TRBJ1-5, is DVKVTQSSRYLVKRTGEKVFLECVQDMDHENMFWYRQDPGLGLRLIYFSYDVKMKEKGDIPEGYSVSREKKERFSLILESASTNQTSMYLCASRAGGAIQPQHFGDGTRLSIL.

V is TRBV18 and J is TRBJ1-1; D not certain. Germline V gene data show CDR1 as KGHSH and CDR2 as LQKENI. Trimming cost V 2 bases and J 0 bases, with 13 bases left between them. The CDR3 contains 16 residues. The CDR3 region is CASSPEIRRVNTEAFF. CDR3 in DNA: TGTGCCAGCTCACCAGAGATCAGGCGGGTGAACACTGAAGCTTTCTTT.

The chain recombines TRBV7-9 with TRBJ1-1; D not resolved. The V end was cut by 5 bases, the J end by 4 bases, with 11 bases between. The CDR3 consists of 13 residues. Looked up from germline, CDR1 is SEHNR and CDR2 is FQNEAQ (reference sequence). The CDR3, as DNA: TGTGCCAGCAGCCCCACGGGGAGCACTGAAGCTTTCTTT. Encoded protein: CASSPTGSTEAFF.